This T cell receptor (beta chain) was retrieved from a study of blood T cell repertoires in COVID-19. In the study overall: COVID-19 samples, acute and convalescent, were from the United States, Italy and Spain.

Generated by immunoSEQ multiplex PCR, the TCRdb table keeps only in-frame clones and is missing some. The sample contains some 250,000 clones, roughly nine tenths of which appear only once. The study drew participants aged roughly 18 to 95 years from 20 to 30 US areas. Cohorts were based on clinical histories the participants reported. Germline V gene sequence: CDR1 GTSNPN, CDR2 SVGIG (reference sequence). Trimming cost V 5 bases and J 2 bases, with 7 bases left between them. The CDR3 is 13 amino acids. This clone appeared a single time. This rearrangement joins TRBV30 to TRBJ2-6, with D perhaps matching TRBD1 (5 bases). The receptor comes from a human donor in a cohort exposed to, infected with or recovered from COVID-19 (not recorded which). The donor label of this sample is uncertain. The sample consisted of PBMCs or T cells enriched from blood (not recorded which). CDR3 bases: TGTGCCTGGTTGACAGCTGGGGCCAACGTCCTGACTTTC. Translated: CAWLTAGANVLTF. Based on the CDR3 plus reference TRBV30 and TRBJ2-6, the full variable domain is SQTIHQWPATLVQPVGSPLSLECTVEGTSNPNLYWYRQAAGRGLQLLFYSVGIGQISSEVPQNLSASRPQDRQFILSSKKLLLSDSGFYLCAWLTAGANVLTFGAGSRLTVL.